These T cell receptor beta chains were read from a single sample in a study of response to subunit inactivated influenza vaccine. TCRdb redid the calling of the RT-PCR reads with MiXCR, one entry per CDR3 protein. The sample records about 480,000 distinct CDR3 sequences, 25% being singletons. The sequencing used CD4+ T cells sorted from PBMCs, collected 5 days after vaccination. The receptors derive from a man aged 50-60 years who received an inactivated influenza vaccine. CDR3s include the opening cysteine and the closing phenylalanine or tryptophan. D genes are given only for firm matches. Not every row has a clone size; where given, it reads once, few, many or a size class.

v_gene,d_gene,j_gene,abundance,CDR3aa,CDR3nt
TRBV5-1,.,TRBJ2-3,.,CASSLEPSRVDTQYF,TGCGCCAGCAGCTTGGAGCCAAGCCGGGTAGATACGCAGTATTTT
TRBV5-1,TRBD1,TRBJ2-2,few,CASSLPGTGTGELFF,TGCGCCAGCAGCTTACCCGGGACAGGGACCGGGGAGCTGTTTTTT
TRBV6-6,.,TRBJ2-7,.,CASSTRLGGEQYF,TGTGCCAGCTCTACTAGACTTGGCGGCGAGCAGTACTTC
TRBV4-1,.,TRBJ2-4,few,CASSQELTVLPPLAKNIQYF,TGCGCCAGCAGCCAAGAGTTGACAGTCCTACCCCCCTTAGCCAAAAACATTCAGTACTTC
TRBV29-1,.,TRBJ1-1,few,CSVSVGGSAEAFF,TGCAGCGTTAGTGTTGGGGGATCGGCTGAAGCTTTCTTT
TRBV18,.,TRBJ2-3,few,CASSPRTGGAADTQYF,TGTGCCAGCTCACCACGGACAGGAGGGGCCGCAGATACGCAGTATTTT
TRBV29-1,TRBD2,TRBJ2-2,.,CIVEGVSGPRELFF,TGCATCGTTGAAGGTGTTAGCGGGCCGCGGGAGCTGTTTTTT
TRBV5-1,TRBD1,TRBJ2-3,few,CASSYGRGPTSTDTQYF,TGCGCCAGCAGCTACGGAAGGGGGCCGACTAGCACAGATACGCAGTATTTT
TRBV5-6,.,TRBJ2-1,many,CASNSFDRYEQFF,TGTGCCAGCAATAGCTTTGATCGGTATGAGCAGTTCTTC
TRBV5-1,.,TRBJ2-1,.,CASEPGAGSSRNEQFF,TGCGCCAGTGAACCGGGCGCCGGGAGTAGTCGCAATGAGCAGTTCTTC
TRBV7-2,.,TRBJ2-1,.,CASSFLVVRGEQFF,TGTGCCAGCAGCTTTTTGGTCGTGAGGGGTGAGCAGTTCTTC
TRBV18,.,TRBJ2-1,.,CASSPFDEQFF,TGTGCCAGCTCACCATTCGATGAGCAGTTCTTC
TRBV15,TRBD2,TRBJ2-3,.,CATSRDGVAGVTDTQYF,TGTGCCACCAGCAGAGATGGGGTAGCGGGGGTCACAGATACGCAGTATTTT
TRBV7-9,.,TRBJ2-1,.,CASSLRERSWNEQFF,TGTGCCAGCAGCTTACGAGAGAGGTCATGGAATGAGCAGTTCTTC
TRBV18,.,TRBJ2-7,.,CASSPGRGDVHEQYF,TGTGCCAGCTCACCAGGACGAGGGGACGTGCACGAGCAGTACTTC
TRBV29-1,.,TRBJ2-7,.,CSVGAGYEQYF,TGCAGCGTTGGGGCTGGTTACGAGCAGTACTTC
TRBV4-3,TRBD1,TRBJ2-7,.,CASSRGQGHTYEQYF,TGCGCCAGCAGCCGAGGACAGGGGCACACCTACGAGCAGTACTTC
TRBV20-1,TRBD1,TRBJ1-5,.,CSVPGQWPPQPQHF,TGCAGTGTCCCGGGACAGTGGCCCCCACAGCCCCAGCATTTT
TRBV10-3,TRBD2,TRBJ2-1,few,CATSGSSYNEQFF,TGTGCCACCAGCGGGAGTAGCTACAATGAGCAGTTCTTC
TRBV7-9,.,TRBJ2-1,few,CASSQGGWQFF,TGTGCCAGCAGCCAAGGGGGGTGGCAGTTCTTC
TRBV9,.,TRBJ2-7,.,CASSEGEGRGIVEQYF,TGTGCCAGCAGCGAGGGAGAAGGGCGTGGAATAGTCGAGCAGTACTTC
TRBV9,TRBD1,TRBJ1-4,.,CASSGQGRTSTNEKLFF,TGTGCCAGCAGCGGACAGGGGCGAACTTCAACTAATGAAAAACTGTTTTTT
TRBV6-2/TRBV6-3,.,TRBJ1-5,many,CASSPGSGAGHPLNQPQHF,TGTGCCAGCAGCCCGGGCTCCGGGGCCGGACACCCGCTAAATCAGCCCCAGCATTTT
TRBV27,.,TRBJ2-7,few,CASSSLGSEQYF,TGTGCCAGCAGTTCCTTAGGTTCCGAGCAGTACTTC
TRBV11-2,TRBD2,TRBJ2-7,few,CASSVSGGDYEQYF,TGTGCCAGCAGCGTTAGCGGGGGAGACTACGAGCAGTACTTC
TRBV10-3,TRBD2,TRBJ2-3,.,CATSLAGGADTQYF,TGTGCCACCTCCCTAGCGGGAGGCGCAGATACGCAGTATTTT
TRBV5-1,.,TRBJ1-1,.,CASSPGTPSRTEAFF,TGCGCCAGCAGCCCAGGGACACCGAGCAGAACTGAAGCTTTCTTT
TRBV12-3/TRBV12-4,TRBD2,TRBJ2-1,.,CASSILAGAGNEQFF,TGTGCCAGCAGCATTCTAGCGGGAGCTGGTAATGAGCAGTTCTTC
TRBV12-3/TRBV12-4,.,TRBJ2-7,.,CASSPSGGGYEQYF,TGTGCCAGCAGTCCCTCAGGGGGGGGATACGAGCAGTACTTC
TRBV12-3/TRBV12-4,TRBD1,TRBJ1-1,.,CASSFFLRDRGEAFF,TGTGCCAGCAGTTTTTTCCTCCGGGACAGGGGTGAGGCTTTCTTT
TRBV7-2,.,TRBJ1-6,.,CASSAHGGAGNSPLHF,TGTGCCAGCAGCGCCCACGGGGGGGCGGGGAATTCACCCCTCCACTTT
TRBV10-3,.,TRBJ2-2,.,CAISEVSDTGELFF,TGTGCCATCAGTGAGGTTAGCGACACCGGGGAGCTGTTTTTT
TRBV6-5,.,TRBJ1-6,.,CASSYSSSSNSPLHF,TGTGCCAGCAGTTACTCCTCCAGTAGTAATTCACCCCTCCACTTT
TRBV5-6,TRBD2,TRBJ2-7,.,CASSWGRGYREQSF,TGTGCCAGCAGCTGGGGGAGGGGTTATCGCGAGCAGTCCTTC
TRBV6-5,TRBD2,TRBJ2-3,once,CASSYGLAVVSDTQYF,TGTGCCAGCAGTTACGGACTAGCGGTAGTCTCAGATACGCAGTATTTT
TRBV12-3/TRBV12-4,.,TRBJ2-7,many,CASSLDEYEQYF,TGTGCCAGCAGTTTAGATGAATACGAGCAGTACTTC
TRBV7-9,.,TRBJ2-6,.,CASSLTRSGANVLTF,TGTGCCAGCAGCCTCACCAGGTCTGGGGCCAACGTCCTGACTTTC
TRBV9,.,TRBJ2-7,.,CASGGPAYEQYF,TGTGCCAGTGGGGGCCCCGCCTACGAGCAGTACTTC
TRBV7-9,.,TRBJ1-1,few,CASSLQEETEAFF,TGTGCCAGCAGCCTACAGGAGGAAACTGAAGCTTTCTTT
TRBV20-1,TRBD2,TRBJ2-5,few,CRGSSGPKTQYF,TGCAGGGGATCTAGCGGTCCCAAGACCCAGTACTTC
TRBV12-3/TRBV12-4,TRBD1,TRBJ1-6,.,CASRGQALNSPLHF,TGTGCCAGCAGGGGACAGGCCCTTAATTCACCCCTCCACTTT